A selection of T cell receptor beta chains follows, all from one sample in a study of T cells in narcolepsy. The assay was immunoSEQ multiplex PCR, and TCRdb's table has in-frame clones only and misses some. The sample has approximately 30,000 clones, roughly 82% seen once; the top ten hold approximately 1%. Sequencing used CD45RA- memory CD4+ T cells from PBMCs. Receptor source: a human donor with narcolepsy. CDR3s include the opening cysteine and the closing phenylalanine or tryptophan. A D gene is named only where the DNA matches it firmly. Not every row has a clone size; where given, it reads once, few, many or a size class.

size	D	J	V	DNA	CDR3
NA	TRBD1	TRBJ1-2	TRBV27	TGTGCCAGCAGTTCTCGACAGGGGTTGAGCGGCTACACCTTC	CASSSRQGLSGYTF
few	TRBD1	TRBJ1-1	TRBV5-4	TGTGCCAGCAGCTTGGCGCAGGGGGGAATTGGTACTGAAGCTTTCTTT	CASSLAQGGIGTEAFF
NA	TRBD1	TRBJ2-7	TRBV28	TGTGCCAGCACCCGACCAGGGGGTTCCTACGAGCAGTACTTC	CASTRPGGSYEQYF
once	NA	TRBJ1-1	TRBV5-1	TGCGCCAGCAGCTACCAGGGGTGGGACACTGAAGCTTTCTTT	CASSYQGWDTEAFF
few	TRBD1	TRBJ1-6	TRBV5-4	TGTGCCAGCAGCTTAGGGGACAGGGAATTTTCACCCCTCCACTTT	CASSLGDREFSPLHF
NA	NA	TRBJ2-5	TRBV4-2	TGTGCCAGCAGCCAAGAGGGGTCCACTACGGGGACCCAGTACTTC	CASSQEGSTTGTQYF
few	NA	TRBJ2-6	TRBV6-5	TGTGCCAGCCAACCCTCTGGGGCCAACGTCCTGACTTTC	CASQPSGANVLTF
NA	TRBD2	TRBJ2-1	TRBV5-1	TGCGCCAGCAGCCCGGGACTAGCGGGAGGTACCGATGAGCAGTTCTTC	CASSPGLAGGTDEQFF
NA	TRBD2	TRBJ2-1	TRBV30	TGTGCCTGGGAGAGGGACGGACTAGCGAACAATGAGCAGTTCTTC	CAWERDGLANNEQFF
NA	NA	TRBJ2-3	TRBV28	TGTGCCAGCAGTTTATCCTCCGGGCTCGCAAGCACAGATACGCAGTATTTT	CASSLSSGLASTDTQYF
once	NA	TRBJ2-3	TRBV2	TGTGCCAGCAGTGAAGTGGGACAAACGACAGATACGCAGTATTTT	CASSEVGQTTDTQYF
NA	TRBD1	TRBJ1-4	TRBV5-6	TGTGCCAGCAGCACTGCCGGGACAGCTAATGAAAAACTGTTTTTT	CASSTAGTANEKLFF
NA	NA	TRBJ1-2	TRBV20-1	TGCAGTGCTAGGCCAATCGGCGGCTACACCTTC	CSARPIGGYTF
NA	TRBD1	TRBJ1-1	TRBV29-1	TGCAGCGTTGAAGGTCAGGGGGCCACTGAAGCTTTCTTT	CSVEGQGATEAFF
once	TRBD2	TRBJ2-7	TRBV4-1	TGCGCCAGCAGCTTAACTAGCGGGGGGGTAGGAATCTACGAGCAGTACTTC	CASSLTSGGVGIYEQYF
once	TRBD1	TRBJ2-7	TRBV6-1	TGTGCCAGCAGAAAGACAGGGGTCTACGAGCAGTACTTC	CASRKTGVYEQYF
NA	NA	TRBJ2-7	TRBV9	TGTGCCAGCAGCGTAGGGGGGCAGGGAGACTACGAGCAGTACTTC	CASSVGGQGDYEQYF
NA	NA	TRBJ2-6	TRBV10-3	TGTGCCATCAGACAAGTTTCGGCTGCCGGGGCCAACGTCCTGACTTTC	CAIRQVSAAGANVLTF
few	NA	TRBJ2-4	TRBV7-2	TGTGCCAGCAGCTTAGGAGGTGGGCAGGGGTACATTCAGTACTTC	CASSLGGGQGYIQYF
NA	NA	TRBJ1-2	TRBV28	TGTGCCAGCAGTTTTCAGTGGCATGGCTACACCTTC	CASSFQWHGYTF
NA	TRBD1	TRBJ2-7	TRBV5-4	TGTGCCAGCAGCTGGAGACAGGGCGAGCAGTACTTC	CASSWRQGEQYF
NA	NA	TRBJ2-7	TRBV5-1	TGCGCCAGCAGCTTGGACCCCAAGACAGGAACCTACGAGCAGTACTTC	CASSLDPKTGTYEQYF
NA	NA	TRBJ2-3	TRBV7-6	TGTGCCAGCAGCTTAGGGGGTAGCTCAGATACGCAGTATTTT	CASSLGGSSDTQYF
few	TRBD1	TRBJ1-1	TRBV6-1	TGTGCCAGCAGTGCACTACCGGGACAGCTGAACACTGAAGCTTTCTTT	CASSALPGQLNTEAFF